These T cell receptor beta chains were read from a single sample in a study of identical twins. In TCRdb, the 5' RACE reads were re-called with MiXCR into one record per CDR3 protein. The sample lists about 690,000 distinct CDR3 sequences, roughly 6% seen once, with roughly 2% in the top ten. Sequenced material: naive T cells sorted from blood. The origin of the receptors is a man between 18 and 35 years old in good health. The CDR3 runs from the conserved cysteine through the conserved F or W. The order of the fields is V gene, D gene, clone size, J gene, CDR3 DNA, CDR3 protein. The D gene is left open where the match is weak. Size values are once, few and many counts, or a class for expanded clones, and some rows have none.

V gene: TRBV7-2; D gene: -; clone size: -; J gene: TRBJ2-5; CDR3 DNA: TGTGCCAGCAGCGCCCCGGGACTTAAAGAGACCCAGTACTTC; CDR3 protein: CASSAPGLKETQYF
V gene: TRBV19; D gene: -; clone size: few; J gene: TRBJ1-2; CDR3 DNA: TGTGCCAGTACCCTAGGACTCTCCCTCTATGGCTACACCTTC; CDR3 protein: CASTLGLSLYGYTF
V gene: TRBV5-1; D gene: -; clone size: few; J gene: TRBJ2-6; CDR3 DNA: TGCGCCAGCAGCTTGGAGGAGTCTGGGGCCAACGTCCTGACTTTC; CDR3 protein: CASSLEESGANVLTF
V gene: TRBV4-2; D gene: TRBD1; clone size: few; J gene: TRBJ1-5; CDR3 DNA: TGTGCCAGCAGCCACGGATGGACAGGGGCTTATAGCAATCAGCCCCAGCATTTT; CDR3 protein: CASSHGWTGAYSNQPQHF
V gene: TRBV2; D gene: TRBD2; clone size: -; J gene: TRBJ2-1; CDR3 DNA: TGTGCCAGCAGCCCGACTAGCGGGAGACCCAATGAGCAGTTCTTC; CDR3 protein: CASSPTSGRPNEQFF
V gene: TRBV28; D gene: TRBD1; clone size: many; J gene: TRBJ2-1; CDR3 DNA: TGTGCCAGCAGTATATCCGGGACAGGGATTTTGCAGTTCTTC; CDR3 protein: CASSISGTGILQFF
V gene: TRBV29-1; D gene: -; clone size: many; J gene: TRBJ2-7; CDR3 DNA: TGCAGCGTCAAACAGAGCTCCTACGAGCAGTACTTC; CDR3 protein: CSVKQSSYEQYF
V gene: TRBV27; D gene: TRBD2; clone size: many; J gene: TRBJ2-5; CDR3 DNA: TGTGCCAGCAGTTCACTGGGACTAGCGAATTTAGAGACCCAGTACTTC; CDR3 protein: CASSSLGLANLETQYF
V gene: TRBV5-1; D gene: -; clone size: -; J gene: TRBJ1-2; CDR3 DNA: TGCGCCAGCAGCTTGGAGCGGGGTTTCTATGGCTACACCTTC; CDR3 protein: CASSLERGFYGYTF
V gene: TRBV11-2; D gene: -; clone size: few; J gene: TRBJ2-5; CDR3 DNA: TGTGCCAGCAGCAACTCGGGACGCGCAGAGACCCAGTACTTC; CDR3 protein: CASSNSGRAETQYF
V gene: TRBV12-3/TRBV12-4; D gene: TRBD2; clone size: many; J gene: TRBJ2-5; CDR3 DNA: TGTGCCAGCAGTTTAATAGCGGGGCTCCAAGAGACCCAGTACTTC; CDR3 protein: CASSLIAGLQETQYF
V gene: TRBV4-2; D gene: -; clone size: few; J gene: TRBJ1-5; CDR3 DNA: TGTGCCAGCAGCCAAGGGCAAAATCAGCCCCAGCATTTT; CDR3 protein: CASSQGQNQPQHF
V gene: TRBV10-3; D gene: -; clone size: few; J gene: TRBJ2-1; CDR3 DNA: TGTGCCATCAGTGACCCCACTAGGCCCGGAGCCTACAATGAGCAGTTCTTC; CDR3 protein: CAISDPTRPGAYNEQFF
V gene: TRBV20-1; D gene: -; clone size: many; J gene: TRBJ2-3; CDR3 DNA: TGCAGTGCTAACCCTACAGATACGCAGTATTTT; CDR3 protein: CSANPTDTQYF
V gene: TRBV7-2; D gene: -; clone size: many; J gene: TRBJ1-5; CDR3 DNA: TGTGCCAGCAGCTTCGCCGGGGGTTTCGGTCAGCCCCAGCATTTT; CDR3 protein: CASSFAGGFGQPQHF
V gene: TRBV5-4; D gene: TRBD1; clone size: many; J gene: TRBJ2-1; CDR3 DNA: TGTGCCAGCAGCCTCACAGGGGCCAATGAGCAGTTCTTC; CDR3 protein: CASSLTGANEQFF
V gene: TRBV11-2; D gene: -; clone size: -; J gene: TRBJ1-1; CDR3 DNA: TGTGCCAGCAGCTCCTCTGGGGCGGTTCGAACTGAAGCTTTCTTT; CDR3 protein: CASSSSGAVRTEAFF
V gene: TRBV20-1; D gene: -; clone size: few; J gene: TRBJ1-2; CDR3 DNA: TGCAGTGCGCCGTCGACACGGCTTTATGGCTACACCTTC; CDR3 protein: CSAPSTRLYGYTF
V gene: TRBV20-1; D gene: TRBD2; clone size: few; J gene: TRBJ2-3; CDR3 DNA: TGCAGTGCTCGAGCGGTGACTAGCGGGAGCTCAGATACGCAGTATTTT; CDR3 protein: CSARAVTSGSSDTQYF
V gene: TRBV7-8; D gene: TRBD1; clone size: -; J gene: TRBJ1-6; CDR3 DNA: TGTGCCAGCAGCTTACAGGGACAGCCACAAGCCTTAACGAATTCACCCCTCCACTTT; CDR3 protein: CASSLQGQPQALTNSPLHF
V gene: TRBV20-1; D gene: TRBD1; clone size: few; J gene: TRBJ2-7; CDR3 DNA: TGCAGTGCCCCGACCGGACAGGGGCCTTACGAGCAGTACTTC; CDR3 protein: CSAPTGQGPYEQYF
V gene: TRBV5-1; D gene: TRBD2; clone size: -; J gene: TRBJ2-7; CDR3 DNA: TGCGCCAGCAGCCAGCGGCTAGCGGGGGCCGCGAACTCCTACGAGCAGTACTTC; CDR3 protein: CASSQRLAGAANSYEQYF
V gene: TRBV20-1; D gene: -; clone size: many; J gene: TRBJ2-7; CDR3 DNA: TGCAGTGCTAATACGGGCGCAAAATACGAGCAGTACTTC; CDR3 protein: CSANTGAKYEQYF
V gene: TRBV5-1; D gene: TRBD1; clone size: many; J gene: TRBJ2-3; CDR3 DNA: TGCGCCAGCTCACAGGGGCCTAGCACAGATACGCAGTATTTT; CDR3 protein: CASSQGPSTDTQYF
V gene: TRBV20-1; D gene: TRBD2; clone size: many; J gene: TRBJ2-7; CDR3 DNA: TGCAGTGCTAGATCTCCCAGCGGGAGCTCCTACGAGCAGTACTTC; CDR3 protein: CSARSPSGSSYEQYF
V gene: TRBV28; D gene: -; clone size: -; J gene: TRBJ2-3; CDR3 DNA: TGTGCCAGCAGTTCCGTCCAGCGCGGGGATACGCAGTATTTT; CDR3 protein: CASSSVQRGDTQYF
V gene: TRBV2; D gene: -; clone size: few; J gene: TRBJ2-1; CDR3 DNA: TGTGCCAGCAGAAACGAAGTCGAGCAGTTCTTC; CDR3 protein: CASRNEVEQFF
V gene: TRBV20-1; D gene: -; clone size: many; J gene: TRBJ2-3; CDR3 DNA: TGCAGTGCTAGAGTCGGGAACACAGATACGCAGTATTTT; CDR3 protein: CSARVGNTDTQYF
V gene: TRBV12-3/TRBV12-4; D gene: -; clone size: many; J gene: TRBJ1-5; CDR3 DNA: TGTGCCAGCAGTTCGACCTCCGGTCAGCCCCAGCATTTT; CDR3 protein: CASSSTSGQPQHF
V gene: TRBV20-1; D gene: -; clone size: few; J gene: TRBJ2-1; CDR3 DNA: TGCAGTGCTAGTGGATCTACGGGGGGCGATGGGCAGTTCTTC; CDR3 protein: CSASGSTGGDGQFF
V gene: TRBV6-6; D gene: -; clone size: -; J gene: TRBJ1-2; CDR3 DNA: TGTGCCAGCAGTTACACAGGCGGATATGGCTACACCTTC; CDR3 protein: CASSYTGGYGYTF
V gene: TRBV5-1; D gene: -; clone size: few; J gene: TRBJ2-3; CDR3 DNA: TGCGCCAGCAGCGTGGAACCCACAGATACGCAGTATTTT; CDR3 protein: CASSVEPTDTQYF
V gene: TRBV24-1; D gene: -; clone size: many; J gene: TRBJ1-5; CDR3 DNA: TGTGCCACCACCCCGGCGGCAGCCAGGGGAAATCAGCCCCAGCATTTT; CDR3 protein: CATTPAAARGNQPQHF
V gene: TRBV7-9; D gene: -; clone size: -; J gene: TRBJ1-2; CDR3 DNA: TGTGCCAGCAGTCAGAGCGGCCGGGCCCACCATGGCTACACCTTC; CDR3 protein: CASSQSGRAHHGYTF
V gene: TRBV4-3; D gene: -; clone size: -; J gene: TRBJ2-6; CDR3 DNA: TGCGCCAGCAGCCCCTCCAGCGCTGGGGCCAACGTCCTGACTTTC; CDR3 protein: CASSPSSAGANVLTF
V gene: TRBV7-9; D gene: TRBD2; clone size: many; J gene: TRBJ2-1; CDR3 DNA: TGTGCCAGCAGCTTGGCTAGCGGGAGTCCGAATGAGCAGTTCTTC; CDR3 protein: CASSLASGSPNEQFF
V gene: TRBV19; D gene: -; clone size: few; J gene: TRBJ2-1; CDR3 DNA: TGTGCCAGTAGTCTTAACGGGGGCCCCAACAATGAGCAGTTCTTC; CDR3 protein: CASSLNGGPNNEQFF
V gene: TRBV12-3/TRBV12-4; D gene: -; clone size: many; J gene: TRBJ2-1; CDR3 DNA: TGTGCCAGCAGTTCTCAGACGGATGAGCAGTTCTTC; CDR3 protein: CASSSQTDEQFF
V gene: TRBV12-3/TRBV12-4; D gene: -; clone size: few; J gene: TRBJ2-7; CDR3 DNA: TGTGCCAGCAGTCCCGGGCGCAGAGGATACGAGCAGTACTTC; CDR3 protein: CASSPGRRGYEQYF
V gene: TRBV29-1; D gene: TRBD2; clone size: -; J gene: TRBJ2-1; CDR3 DNA: TGCAGCTTACACCGGGAGGGCCCGCAGTTCTTC; CDR3 protein: CSLHREGPQFF
V gene: TRBV6-2/TRBV6-3; D gene: TRBD2; clone size: -; J gene: TRBJ2-7; CDR3 DNA: TGTGCCAGCAGTCCTCGCCAAGGACCGCTCTCGGCTAGCGGGAAGTACGAGCAGTACTTC; CDR3 protein: CASSPRQGPLSASGKYEQYF
V gene: TRBV9; D gene: TRBD1; clone size: many; J gene: TRBJ1-2; CDR3 DNA: TGTGCCAGCAGCTCCCAACTCAGGACAGGGGTTGACTACACCTTC; CDR3 protein: CASSSQLRTGVDYTF
V gene: TRBV12-3/TRBV12-4; D gene: -; clone size: many; J gene: TRBJ1-2; CDR3 DNA: TGTGCCAGCAGTTTAGAAGCTGTTCGTGGCTACACCTTC; CDR3 protein: CASSLEAVRGYTF
V gene: TRBV12-3/TRBV12-4; D gene: -; clone size: few; J gene: TRBJ2-1; CDR3 DNA: TGTGCCAGCAGGCCCACAGGGATTGGGTACAATGAGCAGTTCTTC; CDR3 protein: CASRPTGIGYNEQFF
V gene: TRBV18; D gene: -; clone size: few; J gene: TRBJ2-7; CDR3 DNA: TGTGCCAGCTCATCTAACGGTGCCTACGAGCAGTACTTC; CDR3 protein: CASSSNGAYEQYF
V gene: TRBV5-1; D gene: -; clone size: many; J gene: TRBJ2-5; CDR3 DNA: TGCGCCAGCAGCTCGTCTTTTGGGGAGACCCAGTACTTC; CDR3 protein: CASSSSFGETQYF
V gene: TRBV6-5; D gene: TRBD1; clone size: few; J gene: TRBJ2-2; CDR3 DNA: TGTGCCAGCAGTTACTCCAATGGACAGGGGCCATTCGGGGAGCTGTTTTTT; CDR3 protein: CASSYSNGQGPFGELFF
V gene: TRBV5-1; D gene: TRBD2; clone size: few; J gene: TRBJ2-1; CDR3 DNA: TGCGCCAGCAGCTTGGGCCTAGTGCGGGAGTCGAATGAGCAGTTCTTC; CDR3 protein: CASSLGLVRESNEQFF
V gene: TRBV27; D gene: -; clone size: few; J gene: TRBJ1-3; CDR3 DNA: TGTGCCAGCAGTTTATCAGTAGGGCCTGGAAACACCATATATTTT; CDR3 protein: CASSLSVGPGNTIYF
V gene: TRBV5-5; D gene: TRBD1; clone size: many; J gene: TRBJ1-2; CDR3 DNA: TGTGCCAGCAGTCCCCGGGACAGGGGTCATGGCTACACCTTC; CDR3 protein: CASSPRDRGHGYTF
V gene: TRBV28; D gene: -; clone size: many; J gene: TRBJ1-1; CDR3 DNA: TGTGCCAGCAGTCCCGGGGTGGGGATGAACACTGAAGCTTTCTTT; CDR3 protein: CASSPGVGMNTEAFF
V gene: TRBV20-1; D gene: -; clone size: many; J gene: TRBJ2-1; CDR3 DNA: TGCAGTGCTAGAGGAGGGGGGGGAGGGGTTTACAATGAGCAGTTCTTC; CDR3 protein: CSARGGGGGVYNEQFF
V gene: TRBV29-1; D gene: TRBD1; clone size: few; J gene: TRBJ2-3; CDR3 DNA: TGCAGCGTGGCCGGGACAGGGGGCCCAGATACGCAGTATTTT; CDR3 protein: CSVAGTGGPDTQYF
V gene: TRBV28; D gene: -; clone size: -; J gene: TRBJ2-7; CDR3 DNA: TGTGCCAGCAGTAACGAACTCGGGGTCGAGCAGTACTTC; CDR3 protein: CASSNELGVEQYF
V gene: TRBV20-1; D gene: -; clone size: many; J gene: TRBJ2-6; CDR3 DNA: TGCAGTGCCACCGGGCATTCTGGGGCCAACGTCCTGACTTTC; CDR3 protein: CSATGHSGANVLTF